One and the same sample provided the 30 T cell receptor beta chains below, sequenced in a study of OX40 agonist ivuxolimab in advanced cancers. Method: immunoSEQ multiplex PCR; TCRdb's copy keeps in-frame clones and lacks some. The data hold 86,000 or so clones, with roughly 92% observed a single time. The specimen comprised CD4+ or CD8+ T cells sorted from blood, sampled in a trial of the OX40 agonist ivuxolimab. The receptor source for this set is an adult with an advanced solid tumor such as melanoma, head and neck, liver or kidney cancer.

The chain has TRBV7-2 and TRBJ2-1; 9 nucleotides align to TRBD1. The CDR3 covers 15 residues. After removal of 4 bases from V and 9 bases from J, the junction contained 10 bases not matched to a gene. Germline V gene lookup returns CDR1 SGHTA and CDR2 FQGNSA. CDR3 amino acids: CASSSRDRVSVEQFF. For the CDR3, the DNA is TGTGCCAGCAGCTCCCGGGACAGGGTTTCCGTTGAGCAGTTCTTC.

This chain connects TRBV2 to TRBJ1-3, with no clear D. Trimming removed 4 bases from V and 3 bases from J, with 10 bases in between. Germline assignment: CDR1 SNHLY and CDR2 FYNNEI. The CDR3 extends over 14 amino acids. This chain's CDR3 is CASSVQGIGNTIYF. CDR3 bases: TGTGCCAGCAGTGTCCAAGGGATTGGAAACACCATATATTTT.

As to this clone: Within the sample, other DNA sequences also encode this same CDR3. The chain uses TRBV7-8 and TRBJ1-2; 9 nucleotides align to TRBD1. This CDR3 spans 13 amino acids. J lost 5 bases, V lost 6 bases, and 4 bases had no gene match. In germline, CDR1 is SGHVS, CDR2 FQNEAQ. The CDR3 nucleotides are TGTGCCAGCAGTTCGGGACAGGGTTATGGCTACACCTTC. It specifies CASSSGQGYGYTF.

Points on this clone: The junction and the germline gene differ at one end; a read error may be behind it. The gene calls are TRBV7-7 and TRBJ2-7, with a tentative D call TRBD2 (7 bases). This CDR3 is 19 amino acids long. Germline values: CDR1 SSHAT, CDR2 FNYEAQ (reference sequence). Here the CDR3 reads CASRPFGSPGGLLSYEQYF. CDR3 DNA: TGTGCTAGCAGGCCCTTCGGCTCTCCGGGGGGCCTACTATCCTACGAGCAGTACTTC.

The rearrangement links TRBV5-1 to TRBJ1-5; D might be TRBD1 (5 bases). The germline gives CDR1 SGHRS, CDR2 YFSETQ. V lost 0 bases, J lost 7 bases, and 14 bases lay in between. This CDR3 region has 15 residues. CDR3: CASSLGDSEGQPQHF. CDR3 nucleotide sequence: TGCGCCAGCAGCTTGGGGGACTCCGAAGGGCAGCCCCAGCATTTT.

The V call is TRBV4-2, the J call TRBJ2-7; 9 bases are a match to TRBD2. The CDR3 consists of 20 residues. J lost 1 base, V lost 0 bases, and 16 bases had no gene match. Per the germline V gene, CDR1 is LGHNA and CDR2 is YNFKEQ. In nucleotides, the CDR3 is TGTGCCAGCAGCCAAGATCCGCTAGCGGGGCCCCACGGGGGGTCCTACGAGCAGTACTTC. Encoded protein: CASSQDPLAGPHGGSYEQYF.

The CDR3 sequence: CASRFTSSYNEQFF. As DNA, the CDR3 is TGTGCCAGCAGATTCACGAGCTCCTACAATGAGCAGTTCTTC. The rearrangement links TRBV7-9 to TRBJ2-1; D remains unclear. This CDR3 region has 14 residues. V dropped 6 bases and J dropped 0 bases, with 9 bases sitting between them. Looked up from germline, CDR1 is SEHNR and CDR2 is FQNEAQ (reference sequence). Full variable domain (outside the CDR3, taken from reference TRBV7-9 and TRBJ2-1): DTGVSQNPRHKITKRGQNVTFRCDPISEHNRLYWYRQTLGQGPEFLTYFQNEAQLEKSRLLSDRFSAERPKGSFSTLEIQRTEQGDSAMYLCASRFTSSYNEQFFGPGTRLTVL.

The chain combines TRBV6-5 with TRBJ1-1; possible D gene TRBD1, 6 bases. V lost 7 bases and J lost 4, with 16 bases in between. The CDR3 runs to 14 residues. The germline gives CDR1 MNHEY, CDR2 SVGAGI. The CDR3 reads CASTGRLGGTEAFF. The CDR3 DNA sequence: TGTGCCAGCACCGGACGATTAGGGGGCACTGAAGCTTTCTTT.

This clone was detected a few times. The chain is built from TRBV5-1 and TRBJ1-6, with TRBD1 matching over 10 bases. Germline V gene sequence: CDR1 SGHRS, CDR2 YFSETQ. CDR3 length: 14 residues. V shed 7 bases, J shed 8 bases, and the junction held 6 bases outside the gene matches. The CDR3: CASGRDRGDSPLHF. In nucleotides, the CDR3 is TGCGCCAGCGGCCGGGACAGGGGTGATTCACCCCTCCACTTT.

The chain recombines TRBV5-5 with TRBJ1-5; D might be TRBD1 (6 bases). This CDR3 spans 16 amino acids. Germline CDR1 is SGHKS and CDR2 is YYEKEE (reference sequence). Between the trimmed V and J ends, which lost 4 bases and 0 bases, there was a span of 14 bases. The DNA of the CDR3 is TGTGCCAGCAGCCCACCGGGACAAGCTAGCAATCAGCCCCAGCATTTT. It codes for CASSPPGQASNQPQHF.

This clone was counted between two and nine times. The chain recombines TRBV5-6 with TRBJ2-1, with 10 bases identical to TRBD2. This CDR3 spans 15 amino acids. The J segment lost 8 bases and the V segment lost 4 bases, leaving 9 bases of the junction unmatched. Germline lookup yields CDR1 SGHDT and CDR2 YYEEEE. CDR3 nucleotide sequence: TGTGCCAGCAGCGCGCTAGCGGGAGTGAGGGATGAGCAGTTCTTC. Its translation: CASSALAGVRDEQFF.

The genes are TRBV6-6 and TRBJ2-7; 7 bases match TRBD1. The germline gives CDR1 MNHNY, CDR2 SVGAGI (reference sequence). V lost 5 bases, J lost 3 bases, and 10 bases stayed unmatched. The CDR3 spans 15 residues. DNA for the CDR3: TGTGCCAGCAGTGATCGGGGACAGCCAAGCTACGAGCAGTACTTC. It codes for CASSDRGQPSYEQYF.

This clone was detected only once. V usage is TRBV6-5 and J usage is TRBJ1-1, with 7 positions matching TRBD1. The germline V gene has CDR1 MNHEY and CDR2 SVGAGI. The CDR3 loop spans 13 amino acids. V dropped 8 bases and J dropped 5; count of bases not matched to a gene: 8. The CDR3 nucleotides are TGTGCCAGCGGTTGGGACAGCCAAACTGAAGCTTTCTTT. Amino acids: CASGWDSQTEAFF.

This chain uses TRBV11-1 with TRBJ2-5, with TRBD2 identical over 9 bases. The CDR3 sequence is 15 residues long. Germline V gives CDR1 SGHAT, CDR2 FQDESV (reference sequence). The V segment lost 5 bases and the J segment 3 bases; nucleotides outside the gene matches: 7. This CDR3 is CASSPRPSGEETQYF. The CDR3, as DNA: TGTGCCAGCAGCCCCCGTCCTAGCGGGGAAGAGACCCAGTACTTC.

Remarks on this clone: Additional DNA sequences in this sample encode the identical CDR3. This rearrangement joins TRBV11-2 to TRBJ1-2; 7 bases are a match to TRBD1. Germline CDR1 reads SGHAT; CDR2 reads FQNNGV. This CDR3 spans 14 amino acids. V gave up 1 base and J gave up 5 bases; unmatched junction bases: 4. The CDR3, as DNA: TGTGCCAGCAGCTTAGGTCAGGGGGGGTATGGCTACACCTTC. Its translation: CASSLGQGGYGYTF.

The chain links TRBV5-1 to TRBJ2-3; TRBD1 or TRBD2 may be the D gene (5 bases each). The CDR3 has 21 amino acids. CDR1 SGHRS and CDR2 YFSETQ come from the germline V gene. Trimming removed 1 base at V and 0 bases at J, with 27 bases between. CDR3 in amino acids: CASSLRPYQGSKGGSTDTQYF. The CDR3 DNA follows: TGCGCCAGCAGCTTGCGTCCTTATCAGGGCTCAAAGGGCGGGAGCACAGATACGCAGTATTTT.

V gene TRBV5-4 combines with J gene TRBJ2-1; 9 bases line up with TRBD2. This CDR3 region has 18 residues. V lost 3 bases, J lost 8 bases, and 18 bases stayed unmatched. Germline values: CDR1 SGHNT, CDR2 YYREEE (reference sequence). The CDR3 loop reads CASSSSIHRSGSVDEQFF. The CDR3, as DNA: TGTGCCAGCAGCTCGTCCATACACCGTAGCGGGAGTGTCGATGAGCAGTTCTTC.

This sequence joins TRBV20-1 and TRBJ1-4, with D maybe TRBD1 (5 bases). The CDR3 is 11 amino acids. Trimming shortened V by 6 bases and J by 7 bases, and 9 bases separated the two germline ends. In germline, CDR1 is DFQATT, CDR2 SNEGSKA (reference sequence). As DNA, the CDR3 is TGCAGTGCGATACAGGTTGAAAAACTGTTTTTT. As protein: CSAIQVEKLFF.

The chain uses TRBV11-2 and TRBJ1-6; D is unresolved. V lost 1 base, J lost 6 bases, and 7 bases lay in between. Germline assignment: CDR1 SGHAT and CDR2 FQNNGV. The CDR3 spans 14 residues. This CDR3 reads CASSLGRGNSPLHF. For the CDR3, the DNA is TGTGCCAGCAGCTTAGGCCGGGGTAATTCACCCCTCCACTTT.

The V and J genes are TRBV6-5 and TRBJ1-5; D unclear. The V and J ends lost 5 bases and 0 bases respectively, with 5 bases between them. The CDR3 runs 13 residues. Germline V gives CDR1 MNHEY, CDR2 SVGAGI. CDR3 protein: CASSGPSNQPQHF. CDR3 in DNA: TGTGCCAGCAGTGGTCCTAGCAATCAGCCCCAGCATTTT.

The chain joins TRBV2 to TRBJ1-3; 9 bases line up with TRBD1. Trimming cost V 7 bases and J 2 bases; bases outside gene matches: 6. Looked up from germline, CDR1 is SNHLY and CDR2 is FYNNEI. CDR3 length: 15 amino acids. This CDR3 is CASKGQGGTGNTIYF. The CDR3 coding sequence is TGTGCCAGCAAGGGACAGGGAGGAACTGGAAACACCATATATTTT.

This clone showed up just once. The chain carries TRBV6-5 and TRBJ1-2; perhaps TRBD1 as D (6 bases). Trimming shortened V by 0 bases and J by 8 bases, and 10 bases separated the two germline ends. The CDR3 is 13 residues long. Looked up from germline, CDR1 is MNHEY and CDR2 is SVGAGI. CDR3 in amino acids: CASSYSGGGGYTF. The CDR3 DNA is TGTGCCAGCAGTTACTCGGGGGGCGGCGGCTACACCTTC.

V gene TRBV19 combines with J gene TRBJ1-2, with D possibly matching TRBD1 (6 bases). The V end lost 4 bases, the J end lost 1 base, and 10 bases lay between the germline ends. The CDR3 consists of 14 residues. The germline CDR1 and CDR2 sequences are LNHDA and SQIVND (reference sequence). As DNA, the CDR3 is TGTGCCAGTAGTACCCCGGGACATAACTATGGCTACACCTTC. Protein product: CASSTPGHNYGYTF.

This chain uses TRBV27 with TRBJ1-2; a weak D match, TRBD1 (5 bases). Per the germline V gene, CDR1 is MNHEY and CDR2 is SMNVEV (reference sequence). V was shortened by 5 bases and J by 4 bases, with 17 bases between the two germline ends. The CDR3 covers 15 residues. For the CDR3, the DNA is TGTGCCAGCAGTCCTCGGGGCGGGGTCGGCTATGGCTACACCTTC. This translates into CASSPRGGVGYGYTF.

The chain has TRBV6-6 and TRBJ2-1; D gene ambiguous. The V end lost 6 bases, the J end lost 9 bases, and 9 bases lay between the germline ends. Germline assignment: CDR1 MNHNY and CDR2 SVGAGI (reference sequence). The CDR3 runs 11 residues. The CDR3 region has the DNA TGTGCCAGCAGCCCCTCTACTGAGCAGTTCTTC. Amino acids: CASSPSTEQFF.

This chain uses TRBV2 with TRBJ2-7, with D hard to call. Trimming pared 4 bases from V and 3 bases from J, leaving 10 bases between. The CDR3 sequence is 13 residues long. Germline assignment: CDR1 SNHLY and CDR2 FYNNEI. This CDR3 is CASSGPGFYEQYF. The CDR3 DNA reads TGTGCCAGCAGTGGCCCGGGTTTCTACGAGCAGTACTTC.

The rearrangement links TRBV19 to TRBJ2-7; D is perhaps TRBD1 or TRBD2 (5 bases each). Germline CDR1 is LNHDA and CDR2 is SQIVND (reference sequence). This CDR3 comprises 11 residues. V lost 9 bases and J 6 bases, leaving 12 bases between the germline ends. The CDR3 region is CASRGGGEQYF. The CDR3 DNA reads as TGTGCCAGCCGTGGTGGGGGCGAGCAGTACTTC.

V is TRBV5-1 and J is TRBJ1-1; weak D call: TRBD1 (6 bases). CDR3 length: 17 residues. Trimming pared 4 bases from V and 0 bases from J, leaving 19 bases between. Germline V lookup: CDR1 SGHRS, CDR2 YFSETQ. The CDR3 DNA follows: TGCGCCAGCAGCCTGGAAGGGGGTCGACGAGTGAACACTGAAGCTTTCTTT. This encodes CASSLEGGRRVNTEAFF.

The CDR3 loop reads CASGQGPTRGEAFF. In DNA form, the CDR3 reads TGTGCCAGTGGCCAGGGCCCCACCCGGGGTGAAGCTTTCTTT. The chain carries TRBV19 and TRBJ1-1; TRBD1 is a possible D gene (5 bases). Germline V gives CDR1 LNHDA, CDR2 SQIVND (reference sequence). CDR3 length: 14 amino acids. Trimming left V 8 bases short and J 7 bases short, with 20 bases between.

J is TRBJ2-5 and V is TRBV5-8; perhaps TRBD2 as D (5 bases). Germline V gives CDR1 SGHTS, CDR2 YDEGEE. The CDR3 totals 16 residues. Trimming took off 2 bases at V and 2 bases at J, with 16 bases between the two ends. CDR3 nucleotides: TGTGCCAGCAGCTTACCCCCCGGACGGGAACAAGAGACCCAGTACTTC. This gives the protein CASSLPPGREQETQYF.